This is a list of T cell receptor beta chains from one sample in a study of T cell responses to AZD1222 COVID-19 vaccine. Clones were sequenced by immunoSEQ multiplex PCR, and TCRdb holds only the in-frame ones, with some missing. The sample carries 120,000 to 150,000 clones, 90% to 95% recorded once. The source was peripheral blood, collected 28 days after the second AZD1222 dose. All receptors derive from an adult who received the AZD1222 COVID-19 vaccine. Each CDR3 is given with its conserved first and last residue. The D gene is left open where the match is weak. Some rows mark clone size as missing; the rest say once, few, many or name a class of expanded clone.

cdr3_aa: CASSAQQGLDGYTF
cdr3_nt: TGTGCCAGCAGCGCGCAACAGGGCCTGGATGGCTACACCTTC
j_call: TRBJ1-2
v_call: TRBV7-9
d_call: NA
clone_size: NA

cdr3_aa: CASSLDRGYYGYTF
cdr3_nt: TGTGCCAGCAGCTTGGATAGGGGATACTATGGCTACACCTTC
j_call: TRBJ1-2
v_call: TRBV5-4
d_call: NA
clone_size: NA

cdr3_aa: CASSIAARGSYEQYF
cdr3_nt: TGTGCCAGTAGTATAGCCGCGAGGGGTTCCTACGAGCAGTACTTC
j_call: TRBJ2-7
v_call: TRBV19
d_call: NA
clone_size: NA

cdr3_aa: CASSPWTGGGDQPQHF
cdr3_nt: TGTGCCAGCAGCCCCTGGACAGGGGGCGGAGATCAGCCCCAGCATTTT
j_call: TRBJ1-5
v_call: TRBV7-8
d_call: TRBD1
clone_size: NA

cdr3_aa: CASSLGGNTEAFF
cdr3_nt: TGTGCCAGCTCATTAGGAGGGAACACTGAAGCTTTCTTT
j_call: TRBJ1-1
v_call: TRBV18
d_call: NA
clone_size: NA

cdr3_aa: CASSLDGTANTEAFF
cdr3_nt: TGCGCCAGCAGCCTCGACGGGACAGCGAACACTGAAGCTTTCTTT
j_call: TRBJ1-1
v_call: TRBV5-1
d_call: TRBD1
clone_size: NA

cdr3_aa: CASSERPGLKDDYGYTF
cdr3_nt: TGCGCCAGCAGCGAAAGGCCCGGGCTCAAAGATGACTATGGCTACACCTTC
j_call: TRBJ1-2
v_call: TRBV5-1
d_call: NA
clone_size: NA

cdr3_aa: CASSQDSVRSGNTIYF
cdr3_nt: TGTGCCAGCAGCCAAGATAGCGTTCGGTCTGGAAACACCATATATTTT
j_call: TRBJ1-3
v_call: TRBV4-2
d_call: NA
clone_size: NA

cdr3_aa: CASSPPPGQGVPAFF
cdr3_nt: TGTGCCAGCAGTCCCCCTCCGGGACAGGGGGTTCCGGCTTTCTTT
j_call: TRBJ1-1
v_call: TRBV28
d_call: TRBD1
clone_size: few

cdr3_aa: CASSYRGRTEAFF
cdr3_nt: TGTGCCAGCAGCTACAGGGGGAGGACTGAAGCTTTCTTT
j_call: TRBJ1-1
v_call: TRBV28
d_call: TRBD1
clone_size: NA

cdr3_aa: CASSGGVGGNTIYF
cdr3_nt: TGTGCCAGCAGCGGCGGGGTGGGAGGAAACACCATATATTTT
j_call: TRBJ1-3
v_call: TRBV3-1/TRBV3-2
d_call: NA
clone_size: NA

cdr3_aa: CASSSRGFTEAFF
cdr3_nt: TGTGCCAGCAGTTCCAGGGGATTCACTGAAGCTTTCTTT
j_call: TRBJ1-1
v_call: TRBV27
d_call: NA
clone_size: NA

cdr3_aa: CASSSPMGVEGGYTF
cdr3_nt: TGTGCCAGCAGCTCCCCGATGGGGGTAGAGGGGGGCTACACCTTC
j_call: TRBJ1-2
v_call: TRBV5-4
d_call: NA
clone_size: once

cdr3_aa: CASSPKGNGSITGELFF
cdr3_nt: TGTGCCAGCAGCCCCAAGGGGAATGGGTCCATCACCGGGGAGCTGTTTTTT
j_call: TRBJ2-2
v_call: TRBV7-3
d_call: NA
clone_size: NA

cdr3_aa: CASSLGSSGNEQFF
cdr3_nt: TGTGCCAGCAGCTTAGGGTCCTCGGGGAATGAGCAGTTCTTC
j_call: TRBJ2-1
v_call: TRBV11-2
d_call: NA
clone_size: NA

cdr3_aa: CASSSDRAGTFF
cdr3_nt: TGTGCCAGCAGTTCGGACAGGGCTGGAACTTTCTTT
j_call: TRBJ1-1
v_call: TRBV28
d_call: TRBD1
clone_size: NA

cdr3_aa: CASSLAGQGYDTQYF
cdr3_nt: TGCGCCAGCAGCTTGGCCGGACAGGGTTACGATACGCAGTATTTT
j_call: TRBJ2-3
v_call: TRBV5-1
d_call: TRBD1
clone_size: NA

cdr3_aa: CASSQAPSETYEQYF
cdr3_nt: TGTGCCAGCAGCCAAGCGCCTAGCGAGACCTACGAGCAGTACTTC
j_call: TRBJ2-7
v_call: TRBV4-2
d_call: NA
clone_size: NA

cdr3_aa: CATRGGRGTEAFF
cdr3_nt: TGTGCCACCAGGGGGGGGCGCGGGACTGAAGCTTTCTTT
j_call: TRBJ1-1
v_call: TRBV6-5
d_call: TRBD1
clone_size: NA

cdr3_aa: CASSQAMSDTQYF
cdr3_nt: TGTGCCAGCTCCCAAGCGATGTCAGATACGCAGTATTTT
j_call: TRBJ2-3
v_call: TRBV18
d_call: NA
clone_size: NA

cdr3_aa: CASSPLAGGEGEQYF
cdr3_nt: TGTGCCAGCAGCCCCTTAGCGGGGGGAGAAGGCGAGCAGTACTTC
j_call: TRBJ2-7
v_call: TRBV7-9
d_call: TRBD2
clone_size: once

cdr3_aa: CASSTFPRWETQYF
cdr3_nt: TGTGCCAGTAGTACTTTCCCACGGTGGGAGACCCAGTACTTC
j_call: TRBJ2-5
v_call: TRBV19
d_call: NA
clone_size: NA

cdr3_aa: CASSSRFDRHVTDTQYF
cdr3_nt: TGTGCCAGCAGTTCCCGCTTCGACAGACATGTCACAGATACGCAGTATTTT
j_call: TRBJ2-3
v_call: TRBV27
d_call: NA
clone_size: NA

cdr3_aa: CASKQGLAEAFF
cdr3_nt: TGTGCCAGCAAACAGGGTCTTGCTGAAGCTTTCTTT
j_call: TRBJ1-1
v_call: TRBV2
d_call: NA
clone_size: NA

cdr3_aa: CASSSGTRAFCPYEQYF
cdr3_nt: TGCGCCAGCAGCTCCGGGACGCGGGCTTTCTGTCCGTACGAGCAGTACTTC
j_call: TRBJ2-7
v_call: TRBV4-3
d_call: NA
clone_size: NA

cdr3_aa: CASSFGFLQGYTF
cdr3_nt: TGTGCCAGCAGCTTCGGCTTCCTCCAAGGCTACACCTTC
j_call: TRBJ1-2
v_call: TRBV5-6
d_call: NA
clone_size: NA

cdr3_aa: CASSPARATDTQYF
cdr3_nt: TGCGCCAGCAGCCCCGCTCGGGCTACAGATACGCAGTATTTT
j_call: TRBJ2-3
v_call: TRBV4-3
d_call: NA
clone_size: NA

cdr3_aa: CASSVVNTEAFF
cdr3_nt: TGTGCCAGCAGCGTAGTAAACACTGAAGCTTTCTTT
j_call: TRBJ1-1
v_call: TRBV9
d_call: NA
clone_size: NA

cdr3_aa: CSVTRGGEEQFF
cdr3_nt: TGCAGCGTTACGCGGGGGGGAGAGGAGCAGTTCTTC
j_call: TRBJ2-1
v_call: TRBV29-1
d_call: TRBD2
clone_size: NA

cdr3_aa: CGGLAHTTGELFF
cdr3_nt: TGCGGGGGGCTAGCGCACACCACCGGGGAGCTGTTTTTT
j_call: TRBJ2-2
v_call: TRBV29-1
d_call: NA
clone_size: NA

cdr3_aa: CASSLNSGGLEYDTQYF
cdr3_nt: TGTGCCAGCAGCCTAAATAGCGGGGGGTTAGAGTATGATACGCAGTATTTT
j_call: TRBJ2-3
v_call: TRBV9
d_call: TRBD2
clone_size: NA

cdr3_aa: CATSDSQGDQPQHF
cdr3_nt: TGTGCCACCAGTGATTCACAAGGGGATCAGCCCCAGCATTTT
j_call: TRBJ1-5
v_call: TRBV24-1
d_call: NA
clone_size: NA

cdr3_aa: CASSSTENTEAFF
cdr3_nt: TGTGCCAGCAGCTCGACAGAGAACACTGAAGCTTTCTTT
j_call: TRBJ1-1
v_call: TRBV7-3
d_call: NA
clone_size: once

cdr3_aa: CASSHHPTGNTIYF
cdr3_nt: TGTGCCAGCAGCCACCATCCTACTGGAAACACCATATATTTT
j_call: TRBJ1-3
v_call: TRBV14
d_call: NA
clone_size: NA

cdr3_aa: CASSLELQGSGQPQHF
cdr3_nt: TGTGCCAGCAGCCTAGAACTCCAGGGTTCCGGGCAGCCCCAGCATTTT
j_call: TRBJ1-5
v_call: TRBV14
d_call: NA
clone_size: once

cdr3_aa: CASRHTGELFF
cdr3_nt: TGTGCCAGCAGACACACCGGGGAGCTGTTTTTT
j_call: TRBJ2-2
v_call: TRBV9
d_call: NA
clone_size: NA

cdr3_aa: CASSQGAPSGPYTGELFF
cdr3_nt: TGCGCCAGCAGCCAAGGAGCGCCTAGCGGACCGTACACCGGGGAGCTGTTTTTT
j_call: TRBJ2-2
v_call: TRBV4-3
d_call: TRBD2
clone_size: NA